Listed below are T cell receptor beta chains from one sample, sequenced in a study of naive and memory T cell subsets. TCRdb fed the UMI-ligation and nested PCR reads into MiXCR, producing one record per CDR3 protein. The table shows roughly 36,000 distinct CDR3 sequences, with 9.5% to 12% occurring only once. The sequenced sample was skin, obtained from a tuberculin skin test site. These receptors originate from an adult in good health. The CDR3 runs from the conserved cysteine through the conserved F or W. Each record gives: D gene, J gene, CDR3 length, V gene, clone size, CDR3 DNA, CDR3 protein. The D gene is left open where the match is weak. The size of a clone is reported for some rows only, either as once, few or many, or as a class for expanded clones.

D gene: .
J gene: TRBJ1-2
CDR3 length: 13
V gene: TRBV12-3/TRBV12-4
clone size: many
CDR3 DNA: TGTGCCAGCAGTTTTGTTTCAAACTATGGCTACACCTTC
CDR3 protein: CASSFVSNYGYTF

D gene: .
J gene: TRBJ2-3
CDR3 length: 15
V gene: TRBV6-2/TRBV6-3
clone size: many
CDR3 DNA: TGTGCCAGCAGTTACGCCATGGTTCGCACAGATACGCAGTATTTT
CDR3 protein: CASSYAMVRTDTQYF

D gene: TRBD2
J gene: TRBJ2-3
CDR3 length: 14
V gene: TRBV20-1
clone size: many
CDR3 DNA: TGCAGTGGAGTGTTTAGCGGGCGCACAGATACGCAGTATTTT
CDR3 protein: CSGVFSGRTDTQYF

D gene: TRBD2
J gene: TRBJ2-6
CDR3 length: 20
V gene: TRBV7-2
clone size: .
CDR3 DNA: TGTGCCAGCAGCTCCGGACTAGCGGGAAGGCCGGGGGCCGGGGCCAACGTCCTGACTTTC
CDR3 protein: CASSSGLAGRPGAGANVLTF

D gene: .
J gene: TRBJ1-4
CDR3 length: 15
V gene: TRBV7-8
clone size: few
CDR3 DNA: TGTGCCAGCAGCTTAAACGGACAGATTAATGAAAAACTGTTTTTT
CDR3 protein: CASSLNGQINEKLFF

D gene: .
J gene: TRBJ2-7
CDR3 length: 15
V gene: TRBV30
clone size: few
CDR3 DNA: TGTGCCTGGAGCGGGGTGAGGGGGGTTCCCTACGAGCAGTACTTC
CDR3 protein: CAWSGVRGVPYEQYF

D gene: TRBD2
J gene: TRBJ2-5
CDR3 length: 17
V gene: TRBV7-3
clone size: few
CDR3 DNA: TGTGCCAGCAGCTTAGGGCCTCTAGCGGGAGGCCAAGAGACCCAGTACTTC
CDR3 protein: CASSLGPLAGGQETQYF

D gene: .
J gene: TRBJ2-1
CDR3 length: 11
V gene: TRBV20-1
clone size: .
CDR3 DNA: TGCAGTGCTAGGCCCTACAATGAGCAGTTCTTC
CDR3 protein: CSARPYNEQFF

D gene: .
J gene: TRBJ2-7
CDR3 length: 15
V gene: TRBV9
clone size: many
CDR3 DNA: TGTGCCAGCAGCCTCAACAGCCTTCCCTACTACGAGCAGTACTTC
CDR3 protein: CASSLNSLPYYEQYF

D gene: .
J gene: TRBJ1-5
CDR3 length: 13
V gene: TRBV7-9
clone size: few
CDR3 DNA: TGTGCCAGCAGCTTGGCCCCCAATCAGCCCCAGCATTTT
CDR3 protein: CASSLAPNQPQHF

D gene: .
J gene: TRBJ1-2
CDR3 length: 12
V gene: TRBV20-1
clone size: many
CDR3 DNA: TGCAGTGCTAGTCGTCACCTCTATGGCTACACCTTC
CDR3 protein: CSASRHLYGYTF

D gene: TRBD2
J gene: TRBJ2-7
CDR3 length: 14
V gene: TRBV7-8
clone size: few
CDR3 DNA: TGTGCCAGCACTAAACTAGCGGGGGACTACGAGCAGTACTTC
CDR3 protein: CASTKLAGDYEQYF

D gene: .
J gene: TRBJ1-5
CDR3 length: 13
V gene: TRBV6-5
clone size: few
CDR3 DNA: TGTGCCAGCAGTTACAATAGCAATCAGCCCCAGCATTTT
CDR3 protein: CASSYNSNQPQHF

D gene: .
J gene: TRBJ2-3
CDR3 length: 16
V gene: TRBV7-2
clone size: .
CDR3 DNA: TGTGCCAGCAGCTTAAGAAGGGTGACACCCACAGATACGCAGTATTTT
CDR3 protein: CASSLRRVTPTDTQYF

D gene: .
J gene: TRBJ2-7
CDR3 length: 13
V gene: TRBV7-3
clone size: .
CDR3 DNA: TGTGCCAGCAGCTTCCAGGGGGGCTACGAGCAGTACTTC
CDR3 protein: CASSFQGGYEQYF

D gene: .
J gene: TRBJ2-5
CDR3 length: 18
V gene: TRBV21-1
clone size: many
CDR3 DNA: TGTGCCAGCAGCAGTCCAGCCGAGATCAGGTTCCCCCAAGAGACCCAGTACTTC
CDR3 protein: CASSSPAEIRFPQETQYF

D gene: .
J gene: TRBJ2-3
CDR3 length: 12
V gene: TRBV12-3/TRBV12-4
clone size: many
CDR3 DNA: TGTGCCAGCAGCCTCTTCGGGAATACGCAGTATTTT
CDR3 protein: CASSLFGNTQYF

D gene: TRBD1
J gene: TRBJ1-1
CDR3 length: 14
V gene: TRBV12-3/TRBV12-4
clone size: many
CDR3 DNA: TGTGCCAGCAGTATTGGACAGGGTGGGGCTGAAGCTTTCTTT
CDR3 protein: CASSIGQGGAEAFF

D gene: TRBD2
J gene: TRBJ2-5
CDR3 length: 12
V gene: TRBV28
clone size: few
CDR3 DNA: TGTGCCAGCACCGCGGGAGGGGGGACCCAGTACTTC
CDR3 protein: CASTAGGGTQYF

D gene: .
J gene: TRBJ1-1
CDR3 length: 13
V gene: TRBV6-4
clone size: few
CDR3 DNA: TGTGCCAGCAGTGTAGAGGAGAACACTGAAGCTTTCTTT
CDR3 protein: CASSVEENTEAFF

D gene: .
J gene: TRBJ1-1
CDR3 length: 13
V gene: TRBV20-1
clone size: many
CDR3 DNA: TGCAGTGCTAGAGACCCACAAATAGGGGCTGCTTTCTTT
CDR3 protein: CSARDPQIGAAFF

D gene: TRBD1
J gene: TRBJ2-7
CDR3 length: 14
V gene: TRBV29-1
clone size: many
CDR3 DNA: TGCAGCGCTGCCGGGACAGGGAGCTCCTACGAGCAGTACTTC
CDR3 protein: CSAAGTGSSYEQYF

D gene: TRBD1
J gene: TRBJ1-1
CDR3 length: 15
V gene: TRBV10-3
clone size: many
CDR3 DNA: TGTGCCATCAGCGACAGGGGGCCTGGAGACACTGAAGCTTTCTTT
CDR3 protein: CAISDRGPGDTEAFF

D gene: TRBD1
J gene: TRBJ1-2
CDR3 length: 14
V gene: TRBV5-1
clone size: many
CDR3 DNA: TGCGCCAGCAGCTTGGTTCAGGGGGGATATGGCTACACCTTC
CDR3 protein: CASSLVQGGYGYTF

D gene: .
J gene: TRBJ2-7
CDR3 length: 15
V gene: TRBV25-1
clone size: .
CDR3 DNA: TGTGCCAGCAGTGAATCTGTGGACACCTCCTACGAGCAGTACTTC
CDR3 protein: CASSESVDTSYEQYF

D gene: .
J gene: TRBJ1-2
CDR3 length: 11
V gene: TRBV28
clone size: many
CDR3 DNA: TGTGCCAGCAGTACAACAAAAGGCTACACCTTC
CDR3 protein: CASSTTKGYTF

D gene: TRBD2
J gene: TRBJ2-1
CDR3 length: 18
V gene: TRBV4-2
clone size: medium-sized
CDR3 DNA: TGTGCCAGCAGCCAAGATCTTTCGGGGACTAGCCGTTACAATGAGCAGTTCTTC
CDR3 protein: CASSQDLSGTSRYNEQFF

D gene: TRBD2
J gene: TRBJ2-1
CDR3 length: 13
V gene: TRBV13
clone size: many
CDR3 DNA: TGTGGAACGAGCGGGGGGATTTACAATGAGCAGTTCTTC
CDR3 protein: CGTSGGIYNEQFF

D gene: TRBD2
J gene: TRBJ2-1
CDR3 length: 14
V gene: TRBV6-2/TRBV6-3
clone size: many
CDR3 DNA: TGTGCCAGCAAGGGCAGCGGGAGGGCCGGTGAGCAGTTCTTC
CDR3 protein: CASKGSGRAGEQFF

D gene: TRBD1
J gene: TRBJ1-5
CDR3 length: 16
V gene: TRBV28
clone size: many
CDR3 DNA: TGTGCCAGCAGAAGTAGTAAAACAGGGGATCATCAGCCCCAGCATTTT
CDR3 protein: CASRSSKTGDHQPQHF

D gene: TRBD2
J gene: TRBJ2-7
CDR3 length: 13
V gene: TRBV7-9
clone size: .
CDR3 DNA: TGTGCCAGCAGCTTAAACCCGGGGGGCGAGCAGTACTTC
CDR3 protein: CASSLNPGGEQYF

D gene: .
J gene: TRBJ2-6
CDR3 length: 15
V gene: TRBV6-6
clone size: many
CDR3 DNA: TGTGCCAGCAATTTGGCACTAACTGGGGCCAACGTCCTGACTTTC
CDR3 protein: CASNLALTGANVLTF

D gene: .
J gene: TRBJ2-1
CDR3 length: 12
V gene: TRBV7-6
clone size: few
CDR3 DNA: TGTGCCAGCAGCTTTGGGTTGAATGAGCAGTTCTTC
CDR3 protein: CASSFGLNEQFF

D gene: TRBD1
J gene: TRBJ1-1
CDR3 length: 17
V gene: TRBV6-5
clone size: .
CDR3 DNA: TGTGCCAGCAGCCTGGCAGGGGGCGCAGTGGGGAACACTGAAGCTTTCTTT
CDR3 protein: CASSLAGGAVGNTEAFF

D gene: .
J gene: TRBJ2-7
CDR3 length: 13
V gene: TRBV27
clone size: once
CDR3 DNA: TGTGCCAGCAACAAACGGAACTCCTACGAGCAGTACTTC
CDR3 protein: CASNKRNSYEQYF

D gene: .
J gene: TRBJ1-1
CDR3 length: 13
V gene: TRBV29-1
clone size: few
CDR3 DNA: TGCAGCGTGGGGGAGGGGTGTGGCGCTGAAGCTTTCTTT
CDR3 protein: CSVGEGCGAEAFF

D gene: TRBD2
J gene: TRBJ2-7
CDR3 length: 14
V gene: TRBV7-9
clone size: many
CDR3 DNA: TGTGCCAGCAGCCCTAGCGGGGTCCCCTACGAGCAGTACTTC
CDR3 protein: CASSPSGVPYEQYF

D gene: .
J gene: TRBJ2-5
CDR3 length: 17
V gene: TRBV27
clone size: .
CDR3 DNA: TGTGCCAGCAGTTTACGGGGGCGAGGAGCGGGGCAAGAGACCCAGTACTTC
CDR3 protein: CASSLRGRGAGQETQYF

D gene: .
J gene: TRBJ1-1
CDR3 length: 15
V gene: TRBV14
clone size: many
CDR3 DNA: TGTGCCAGCAGCCAAGATCGGAATCAAAACACTGAAGCTTTCTTT
CDR3 protein: CASSQDRNQNTEAFF

D gene: .
J gene: TRBJ2-1
CDR3 length: 12
V gene: TRBV5-4
clone size: .
CDR3 DNA: TGTGCCTCGGCCAACTCCTACAATGAGCAGTTCTTC
CDR3 protein: CASANSYNEQFF

D gene: TRBD1
J gene: TRBJ2-7
CDR3 length: 13
V gene: TRBV6-5
clone size: .
CDR3 DNA: TGTGCCAGCAGTTCGGACAGGGGATACGAGCAGTACTTC
CDR3 protein: CASSSDRGYEQYF

D gene: .
J gene: TRBJ1-2
CDR3 length: 15
V gene: TRBV28
clone size: .
CDR3 DNA: TGTGCCAGCAGTTCACCTGAGGGGGGCGATTATGGCTACACCTTC
CDR3 protein: CASSSPEGGDYGYTF

D gene: .
J gene: TRBJ2-7
CDR3 length: 14
V gene: TRBV27
clone size: many
CDR3 DNA: TGTGCCAGCAAGTCTAACAGGCGAAGGGACGAGCAGTACTTC
CDR3 protein: CASKSNRRRDEQYF

D gene: TRBD2
J gene: TRBJ2-1
CDR3 length: 15
V gene: TRBV6-5
clone size: many
CDR3 DNA: TGTGCCAGCAGTTACTCTAGCGGGGGGTACAATGAGCAGTTCTTC
CDR3 protein: CASSYSSGGYNEQFF

D gene: .
J gene: TRBJ2-1
CDR3 length: 17
V gene: TRBV4-1
clone size: many
CDR3 DNA: TGCGCCAGCAGCCGATACCCGGGACAGGGGCGGGAGGGTGAGCAGTTCTTC
CDR3 protein: CASSRYPGQGREGEQFF

D gene: .
J gene: TRBJ2-2
CDR3 length: 13
V gene: TRBV7-3
clone size: many
CDR3 DNA: TGTGCCAGCAGCCCCCGAGGGATCGGGGAGCTGTTTTTT
CDR3 protein: CASSPRGIGELFF

D gene: TRBD2
J gene: TRBJ2-3
CDR3 length: 19
V gene: TRBV7-3
clone size: many
CDR3 DNA: TGTGCCAGCAGCTCCGGACTAGCGGGACCCAGTCCTAGCACAGATACGCAGTATTTT
CDR3 protein: CASSSGLAGPSPSTDTQYF

D gene: .
J gene: TRBJ1-6
CDR3 length: 16
V gene: TRBV7-3
clone size: many
CDR3 DNA: TGTGCCAGCAGCCTAAAAGCGGGGTCAGGAAAATCACCCCTCCACTTT
CDR3 protein: CASSLKAGSGKSPLHF

D gene: TRBD2
J gene: TRBJ2-3
CDR3 length: 18
V gene: TRBV10-3
clone size: many
CDR3 DNA: TGTGCCATCAGTGAGTTCCCACGAGCGGGAGAGGATCCAGATACGCAGTATTTT
CDR3 protein: CAISEFPRAGEDPDTQYF

D gene: TRBD1
J gene: TRBJ2-2
CDR3 length: 14
V gene: TRBV29-1
clone size: few
CDR3 DNA: TGCAGCGCCAAGGGACAGGGTAGTCCCGGGGAGCTGTTTTTT
CDR3 protein: CSAKGQGSPGELFF

D gene: .
J gene: TRBJ2-3
CDR3 length: 15
V gene: TRBV7-3
clone size: many
CDR3 DNA: TGTGCCAGCAGCTTACCCCCCCCTAACACAGATACGCAGTATTTT
CDR3 protein: CASSLPPPNTDTQYF

D gene: .
J gene: TRBJ2-3
CDR3 length: 14
V gene: TRBV4-1
clone size: medium-sized
CDR3 DNA: TGCGCCAGCAGTCAACAGTTAGACACAGATACGCAGTATTTT
CDR3 protein: CASSQQLDTDTQYF

D gene: TRBD2
J gene: TRBJ2-7
CDR3 length: 15
V gene: TRBV6-1
clone size: many
CDR3 DNA: TGTGCCAGCAGTTTCCTCGGACTAGCGGAGGGGGAGCAGTACTTC
CDR3 protein: CASSFLGLAEGEQYF

D gene: TRBD2
J gene: TRBJ2-1
CDR3 length: 14
V gene: TRBV2
clone size: few
CDR3 DNA: TGTGCCAGCAGGGGGACTAGCAGCTCATTCGGGCAGTTCTTC
CDR3 protein: CASRGTSSSFGQFF

D gene: TRBD2
J gene: TRBJ2-5
CDR3 length: 14
V gene: TRBV12-3/TRBV12-4
clone size: .
CDR3 DNA: TGTGCCAGCAGTCTAACTAGCGGGGGGGGGGCCCAGTACTTC
CDR3 protein: CASSLTSGGGAQYF

D gene: .
J gene: TRBJ2-7
CDR3 length: 14
V gene: TRBV20-1
clone size: .
CDR3 DNA: TGCAGTGCTAGGAACAACAGGATCGACCGCGAGCAGTACTTC
CDR3 protein: CSARNNRIDREQYF

D gene: .
J gene: TRBJ1-5
CDR3 length: 13
V gene: TRBV29-1
clone size: many
CDR3 DNA: TGCAGCGTTGTACAGGGAGAGAATCAGCCCCAGCATTTT
CDR3 protein: CSVVQGENQPQHF

D gene: .
J gene: TRBJ2-1
CDR3 length: 15
V gene: TRBV5-5
clone size: many
CDR3 DNA: TGTGCCAGCAGCTTGTCGCAGGGTCTCTACAATGAGCAGTTCTTC
CDR3 protein: CASSLSQGLYNEQFF

D gene: .
J gene: TRBJ1-6
CDR3 length: 13
V gene: TRBV3-1
clone size: many
CDR3 DNA: TGTGCCAGCAGCCTTCGACAGGTATCACCCCTCCACTTT
CDR3 protein: CASSLRQVSPLHF